This is a list of T cell receptor beta chains from one sample in a study. MiXCR was run by TCRdb on the RT-PCR reads, yielding one entry per CDR3 protein. The sample shows approximately 720,000 distinct CDR3 sequences, about 14% of them seen only once. The sequenced sample was memory CD4+ T cells from blood. These receptor sequences come from a female donor in good health, serving as a healthy control. Both conserved end residues are part of each CDR3. The D gene is left open where the match is weak. The listing skips clone size in some rows; elsewhere it reads once, few, many or a size class.

v_gene,d_gene,abundance,j_gene,CDR3nt,CDR3aa
TRBV11-1,.,few,TRBJ1-4,TGTGCCAGCAGCTCCACGGGGGTCAGTGAAAAACTGTTTTTT,CASSSTGVSEKLFF
TRBV20-1,.,.,TRBJ2-1,TGCAGTGCTAGTTCCGGAGAGCAGTTCTTC,CSASSGEQFF
TRBV7-7,.,.,TRBJ2-2,TGTGCCAGCAGCTTCGATCCCACCGGGGAGCTGTTTTTT,CASSFDPTGELFF
TRBV20-1,TRBD2,few,TRBJ2-4,TGCAGTGCTACTTTAGCGGGAGTGAAAAACATTCAGTACTTC,CSATLAGVKNIQYF
TRBV5-1,TRBD2,.,TRBJ2-2,TGCGCCAGCAGCGCCAGTGGCGGGGGTGCGAGCACCGGGGAGCTGTTTTTT,CASSASGGGASTGELFF
TRBV9,TRBD1,.,TRBJ1-2,TGTGCCAGCAGCCGAGGACAGGGGGCGCACACAAACTATGGCTACACCTTC,CASSRGQGAHTNYGYTF
TRBV5-6,.,.,TRBJ1-1,TGTGCCAGCAGCTTGGTTGGGGGCTCTGAAGCTTTCTTT,CASSLVGGSEAFF
TRBV20-1,.,.,TRBJ2-3,TGCAGTGCTAGCGACGGGTTGGGGGCAGATACGCAGTATTTT,CSASDGLGADTQYF
TRBV29-1,.,many,TRBJ2-1,TGCAGCGTAAAAGAATACCGCGGGACCCATACAACCCAAGGGGTTAGGGATGAGCAGTTCTTC,CSVKEYRGTHTTQGVRDEQFF
TRBV7-9,TRBD1,many,TRBJ1-1,TGTGCCAGCAGCTTCGCCGGGACAGCGAACACTGAAGCTTTCTTT,CASSFAGTANTEAFF
TRBV25-1,.,.,TRBJ2-5,TGTGCCAGCAGTGACCAGAGAACCCAAGAGACCCAGTACTTC,CASSDQRTQETQYF
TRBV7-9,TRBD1,.,TRBJ1-1,TGTGCCAGCAGTTTTGACAGGGGTAGAGCTGAAGCTTTCTTT,CASSFDRGRAEAFF
TRBV7-8,TRBD1,few,TRBJ2-7,TGTGCCAGCAGCCCCGAGGGGGACAGGGGAGGGGGCGAGCAGTACTTC,CASSPEGDRGGGEQYF
TRBV6-5,.,.,TRBJ2-3,TGTGCCAGCAGTTTACCGCAAGGGGATACGCAGTATTTT,CASSLPQGDTQYF
TRBV10-3,.,.,TRBJ1-3,TGTGCCATCGTTTCTGGCTCTGGAAACACCATATATTTT,CAIVSGSGNTIYF
TRBV6-1,TRBD1,many,TRBJ1-1,TGTGCCAGCAGTGCCGGACAGGCCGGCAACACTGAAGCTTTCTTT,CASSAGQAGNTEAFF
TRBV15,TRBD1,.,TRBJ1-2,TGTGCCACCAGCAGAGAGGGGACAGCGCAGAACTATGGCTACACCTTC,CATSREGTAQNYGYTF
TRBV20-1,TRBD1,few,TRBJ2-5,TGCAGTGCCCCGCCGGGACAGTCACAAGAGACCCAGTACTTC,CSAPPGQSQETQYF
TRBV3-1,.,.,TRBJ1-1,TGTGCCAGCACCGGGACACAGGAAGCTTTCTTT,CASTGTQEAFF
TRBV7-2,.,.,TRBJ1-4,TGTGCCAGCAGCCCCGGGACAAGCCAGTATAATAATGAAAAACTGTTTTTT,CASSPGTSQYNNEKLFF
TRBV7-2,.,.,TRBJ2-1,TGTGCCAGCAGCTTACTATCGGCCAGTCATCAGGAGCAGTTCTTC,CASSLLSASHQEQFF
TRBV10-3,TRBD2,.,TRBJ2-1,TGTGCCATCAGTGTGGGACTAGCTGGCCACAATGAGCAGTTCTTC,CAISVGLAGHNEQFF
TRBV9,.,.,TRBJ2-1,TGTGCCAGCAGCCTAGAGGGGGTTATTTACAATGAGCAGTTCTTC,CASSLEGVIYNEQFF
TRBV3-1,TRBD2,many,TRBJ2-7,TGTGCCAGCAGACAACTAGCGGGAGGGCACGAGCAGTACTTC,CASRQLAGGHEQYF
TRBV28,.,.,TRBJ1-6,TGTGCCAGCACCCTAAGTGCAGGGCCCACAGCACCCCTCCACTTT,CASTLSAGPTAPLHF
TRBV4-1,.,few,TRBJ1-1,TGCGCCAGCAGCCAAGTATTCGGACCAGCTTTCTTT,CASSQVFGPAFF
TRBV12-3/TRBV12-4,TRBD2,many,TRBJ2-3,TGTGCCAGCAGTACACTAGCGGCAGATACGCAGTATTTT,CASSTLAADTQYF
TRBV12-3/TRBV12-4,.,many,TRBJ2-1,TGTGCCAGCAAGAGCGGTTACAATGAGCAGTTCTTC,CASKSGYNEQFF
TRBV30,TRBD1,many,TRBJ1-2,TGTGCCTGGTCGATGGGACAGGGAACTAACTATGGCTACACCTTC,CAWSMGQGTNYGYTF
TRBV12-3/TRBV12-4,.,.,TRBJ2-7,TGTGCCAGCAGTTTTGGGGCTTTGGAGCAGTACTTC,CASSFGALEQYF
TRBV3-1,.,.,TRBJ2-1,TGTGCCAGCAGCTTTGACGGGGGCCTAAGCTCCTACAATGAGCAGTTCTTC,CASSFDGGLSSYNEQFF
TRBV7-9,.,many,TRBJ2-1,TGTGCCAGCAGCTTAATCGATGAGCAGTTCTTC,CASSLIDEQFF
TRBV2,.,few,TRBJ2-3,TGTGCCAGCAGCCTAGACAGGAGCGCCACAGATACGCAGTATTTT,CASSLDRSATDTQYF
TRBV7-2,.,many,TRBJ1-5,TGTGCCAGCAGCCTCCGGGACTCCGGTCAGCCCCAGCATTTT,CASSLRDSGQPQHF
TRBV7-9,TRBD1,.,TRBJ1-1,TGTGCCAGCAGCTGGACAACAGGGGCTAACACTGAAGCTTTCTTT,CASSWTTGANTEAFF
TRBV6-5,.,many,TRBJ2-7,TGTGCCAGCAGTTACACCCCGGGGCAGAACTACGAGCAGTACTTC,CASSYTPGQNYEQYF
TRBV5-1,.,many,TRBJ2-5,TGTGCCAGCAGCTTAGGGCCCAGCCAAGAGACCCAGTACTTC,CASSLGPSQETQYF
TRBV5-1,TRBD2,few,TRBJ2-7,TGCGCCAGCGGTACTGGGACTAGCGGGAACGAGCAGTACTTC,CASGTGTSGNEQYF
TRBV7-2,TRBD1,.,TRBJ1-2,TGTGCCAGCAGCTCCCTCGGACAGGGGACCTATGGCTACACCTTC,CASSSLGQGTYGYTF
TRBV7-2,.,few,TRBJ2-1,TGTGCCAGCATCTCAACACAGCGAGGTGAGCAGTTCTTC,CASISTQRGEQFF
TRBV6-2/TRBV6-3,.,.,TRBJ1-5,TGTGCCAGCAGTTGGGGGGGACGGACCCATAGCAATCAGCCCCAGCATTTT,CASSWGGRTHSNQPQHF
TRBV27,TRBD2,few,TRBJ2-7,TGTGCCAGCAGTTTAGGGAGGGCTGGGGAGCAGTACTTC,CASSLGRAGEQYF
TRBV7-2,.,.,TRBJ2-3,TGTGCCAGCAGCGGTACAGGGAGCACGCAGTATTTT,CASSGTGSTQYF
TRBV4-2,.,many,TRBJ2-1,TGTGCCAGCAGCCATCAAACTAGGAACTCCTACAATGAGCAGTTCTTC,CASSHQTRNSYNEQFF
TRBV20-1,.,many,TRBJ2-5,TGCAGTGCTACCCGGGTTGGGGAGACCCAGTACTTC,CSATRVGETQYF
TRBV7-7,.,many,TRBJ2-1,TGTGCTAGCAGCTTCGATAAGGGTACTGAGCAGTTCTTC,CASSFDKGTEQFF
TRBV18,.,.,TRBJ2-7,TGTGCCAGCTCACCAACCAGGATCTACGAGCAGTACTTC,CASSPTRIYEQYF
TRBV4-3,.,many,TRBJ1-2,TGCGCCAGCAGCCAAGATCTCAAGGGATTTGATGGCTACACCTTC,CASSQDLKGFDGYTF
TRBV9,.,few,TRBJ1-2,TGTGCCAGCAGCCGCCAGGGCCTTTATGGCTACACCTTC,CASSRQGLYGYTF
TRBV15,.,.,TRBJ1-3,TGTGCCACCAGCAGAGATTATGGAAGGGCTTCTGGAAACACCATATATTTT,CATSRDYGRASGNTIYF
TRBV6-1,.,many,TRBJ2-1,TGTGCCAGCATATCCCTTTTAAGTGAGCAGTTCTTC,CASISLLSEQFF
TRBV20-1,TRBD2,few,TRBJ2-5,TGCAGTGCTGGGGGGGAAGGGCGAGAGACCCAGTACTTC,CSAGGEGRETQYF
TRBV29-1,TRBD2,many,TRBJ2-5,TGCAGCGCAATTGGACTAGAAGAGACCCAGTACTTC,CSAIGLEETQYF